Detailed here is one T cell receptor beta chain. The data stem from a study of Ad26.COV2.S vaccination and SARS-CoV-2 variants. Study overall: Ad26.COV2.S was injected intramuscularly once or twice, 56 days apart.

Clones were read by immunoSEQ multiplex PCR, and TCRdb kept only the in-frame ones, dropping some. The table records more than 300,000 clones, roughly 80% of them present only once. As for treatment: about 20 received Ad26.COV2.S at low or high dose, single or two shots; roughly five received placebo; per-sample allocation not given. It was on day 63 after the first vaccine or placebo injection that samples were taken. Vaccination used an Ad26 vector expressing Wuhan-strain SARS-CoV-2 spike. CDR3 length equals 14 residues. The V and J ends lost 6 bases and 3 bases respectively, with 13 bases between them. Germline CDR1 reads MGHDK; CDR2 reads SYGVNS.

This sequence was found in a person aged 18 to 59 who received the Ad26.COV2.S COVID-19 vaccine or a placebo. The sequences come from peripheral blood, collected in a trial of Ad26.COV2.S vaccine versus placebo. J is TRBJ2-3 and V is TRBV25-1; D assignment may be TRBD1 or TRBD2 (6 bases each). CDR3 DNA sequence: TGTGCCAGCAGGAGGGGGGTTCCAACAGATACGCAGTATTTT. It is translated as CASRRGVPTDTQYF.